The T cell receptor beta chain under discussion was sequenced for a study of prognosis after radiotherapy for stage I lung cancer. Turning to the study itself: SBRT radiotherapy used 3 to 5 fractions and a biologically effective dose of at least 100 Gy. Whole-study results and caveats: Median unique TCR clone counts of 10,088 versus 6,861 showed a fall after stereotactic body radiation therapy. Among expanded TCR clones, tumor specificity was not determined.

Trimming took 0 bases from V and 2 from J, leaving 13 bases between them. This CDR3 comprises 16 residues. The germline V gene has CDR1 SGDLS and CDR2 YYNGEE. The TCR beta CDR3 region was amplified from genomic DNA, with two rounds of multiplex PCR being used for the amplification. TRBV and TRBJ genes each had their own specific primers in first-round PCR. TCRdb fed the multiplex PCR reads into MiXCR, producing one record per CDR3 protein. In the table there are around 19,000 distinct CDR3 sequences, 45% to 50% of which are singletons. Free of prior chemotherapy, radiotherapy and other malignancies, all of the patients were also node-negative on CT and PET/CT. Many counts were recorded for this clonotype. Its antigen is not known.

The chain links TRBV9 to TRBJ2-3, with unresolved D. This sample comprised PBMCs, obtained before or after stereotactic body radiation therapy (not recorded which). The TCR sequence derives from a donor at least 50 years old with non-small cell lung cancer. CDR3 residues: CASSVGGRTHTDTQYF. CDR3 nucleotides: TGTGCCAGCAGCGTAGGAGGTAGGACCCACACAGATACGCAGTATTTT.